This T cell receptor (beta chain) came from a study of graft-versus-host responses after intestinal transplantation. Turning to the study itself: As for transplant type, recipients had multivisceral, liver-intestinal, or isolated intestinal grafts. Tacrolimus plus steroids were given to all recipients for roughly 3 years, preceded by anti-thymocyte globulin induction. Study conclusions and caveats: Some GvH clones were seen earlier in gut or blood, suggesting intestinal origin. Among circulating GvH clones, peak levels were associated with early post-transplant declines in HvG clones.

With respect to this clone: No antigen is known for it.

The method was immunoSEQ multiplex PCR; TCRdb's version includes in-frame clones alone and lacks a portion of them. This sample carries under 30,000 clones, roughly 90% of them seen once, and the ten largest clones take less than 2%. This CDR3 contains 10 residues. Germline CDR1 and CDR2: SGHTS and YDEGEE. Trimming left V 4 bases short and J 5 bases short, with 3 bases between. This sequence joins TRBV5-8 and TRBJ2-5; D remains unclear. The sequencing used PBMCs, collected 38 to 40 days after intestinal transplant. The clonotype was recovered from a human patient who received an intestinal transplant, so some T cells may come from the graft donor. DNA for the CDR3: TGTGCCAGCAGCGGGGAGACCCAGTACTTC. Residues: CASSGETQYF.